Each of the 15 T cell receptor beta chains below was sequenced from the same sample in a study of beta chain features in type 1 diabetes. Antigens for these TCRs are unknown. Of the isolated RNA, all was reverse transcribed, and so the sequenced material was expressed TCRB transcripts. Only in-frame clones appear in the TCRdb table, and some are missing; sequencing was by immunoSEQ multiplex PCR. This sample has roughly 730,000 clones; over 10% occur once, and the top ten carry roughly 0.022%. Study-wide results and limits: There was a moderate but significant shortening of TCRB CDR3s in all four CD4+ subsets of Type 1 diabetes patients.

The sequencing input was naive CD4+ T cells from blood. The receptors here all came from a man between 18 and 29 years old with type 1 diabetes.

The chain recombines TRBV15 with TRBJ2-2, with 10 positions matching TRBD1. CDR3 length: 18 residues. From germline, CDR1 is LNHNV and CDR2 YYDKDF (reference sequence). The trim removed 1 base at V and 1 base at J, leaving 6 bases unmatched. CDR3 residues: CATSRGDRGSLNTGELFF. DNA for the CDR3: TGTGCCACCAGCAGAGGGGACAGGGGTTCCCTGAACACCGGGGAGCTGTTTTTT. Looking up the rest from reference TRBV15 and TRBJ2-2 gives the full variable domain: DAMVIQNPRYQVTQFGKPVTLSCSQTLNHNVMYWYQQKSSQAPKLLFHYYDKDFNNEADTPDNFQSRRPNTSFCFLDIRSPGLGDTAMYLCATSRGDRGSLNTGELFFGEGSRLTVL.

This clone occurred a few times. The gene calls are TRBV5-1 and TRBJ1-4; no clear D. Between the trimmed V and J ends, which lost 0 bases and 7 bases, there was a span of 13 bases. The CDR3 runs 15 residues. The germline CDR1 and CDR2 sequences are SGHRS and YFSETQ. This CDR3 is CASSLEGQISEKLFF. The CDR3 DNA reads as TGCGCCAGCAGCTTGGAAGGGCAGATTTCTGAAAAACTGTTTTTT.

This clone was seen only a few times. V usage is TRBV6-1 and J usage is TRBJ2-7; D possibly corresponds to TRBD1 (5 bases). Trimming removed 8 bases at V and 6 bases at J, with 14 bases between. The V gene's germline CDR1 is MNHNS and CDR2 SASEGT. This CDR3 is 12 amino acids long. The CDR3 is CASARQPAEQYF. CDR3 DNA sequence: TGTGCCAGCGCGCGACAGCCCGCCGAGCAGTACTTC.

The chain couples TRBV7-9 to TRBJ1-6, with a possible D match to TRBD1 (6 bases). Germline assignment: CDR1 SEHNR and CDR2 FQNEAQ (reference sequence). CDR3 length equals 15 residues. The V end was cut by 6 bases, the J end by 7 bases, with 16 bases between. The CDR3 sequence is CASSKGGDGNSPLHF. The CDR3 region has the DNA TGTGCCAGCAGTAAGGGGGGCGACGGAAATTCACCCCTCCACTTT. Together with reference TRBV7-9 and TRBJ1-6, the CDR3 gives the full variable domain: DTGVSQNPRHKITKRGQNVTFRCDPISEHNRLYWYRQTLGQGPEFLTYFQNEAQLEKSRLLSDRFSAERPKGSFSTLEIQRTEQGDSAMYLCASSKGGDGNSPLHFGNGTRLTVT.

This clone has a handful of counts. The chain couples TRBV28 to TRBJ2-5; perhaps TRBD1 as D (5 bases). Germline V lookup: CDR1 MDHEN, CDR2 SYDVKM. Trimming removed 10 bases at V and 2 bases at J, with 11 bases between. This CDR3 contains 12 residues. This chain's CDR3 is CATEGDQETQYF. The CDR3 DNA reads as TGTGCCACCGAAGGGGATCAAGAGACCCAGTACTTC.

This rearrangement joins TRBV4-1 to TRBJ2-5; D is tentatively TRBD1 or TRBD2 (5 bases each). Per the germline V gene, CDR1 is MGHRA and CDR2 is YSYEKL. The CDR3 covers 15 residues. Trimming took 0 bases from V and 9 from J, leaving 17 bases between them. CDR3 region: CASSQDLGPAVAQYF. Written as DNA, the CDR3 is TGCGCCAGCAGCCAAGATCTGGGACCCGCGGTGGCCCAGTACTTC.

This clone was counted between two and nine times. This sequence joins TRBV13 and TRBJ2-7; 9 positions agree with TRBD1. The germline V gene encodes CDR1 PRHDT and CDR2 FYEKMQ (reference sequence). The CDR3 covers 16 residues. V was pared by 5 bases and J by 2 bases, with 10 bases of the junction left unmatched. The CDR3, as DNA: TGTGCCAGCAGCGTCCGTCCCGGGACAGGGACCTACGAGCAGTACTTC. Translating it yields CASSVRPGTGTYEQYF.

This clone was counted between two and nine times. V is TRBV28 and J is TRBJ2-3; tentative D call: TRBD1 (6 bases). Germline V gene data show CDR1 as MDHEN and CDR2 as SYDVKM. The CDR3 is made up of 14 amino acids. The V and J ends lost 6 bases and 2 bases respectively, with 12 bases between them. In DNA form, the CDR3 reads TGTGCCAGCAGGAAGACAGGCACCACAGATACGCAGTATTTT. Protein sequence: CASRKTGTTDTQYF.

The chain has TRBV18 and TRBJ1-5, with D hard to call. The CDR3 loop spans 12 amino acids. Germline CDR1 is KGHSH and CDR2 is LQKENI. Trimming removed 8 bases from V and 6 bases from J, with 11 bases in between. The CDR3, as DNA: TGTGCCAGCCCAAGCTCCGGTCAGCCCCAGCATTTT. The encoded protein is CASPSSGQPQHF. The full variable domain, in which reference TRBV18 and TRBJ1-5 provide the parts outside the CDR3, is NAGVMQNPRHLVRRRGQEARLRCSPMKGHSHVYWYRQLPEEGLKFMVYLQKENIIDESGMPKERFSAEFPKEGPSILRIQQVVRGDSAAYFCASPSSGQPQHFGDGTRLSIL.

The sample holds a few counts of this clone. The J gene is TRBJ1-5, the V gene TRBV30; D possibly corresponds to TRBD1 (5 bases). Germline V gene sequence: CDR1 GTSNPN, CDR2 SVGIG (reference sequence). V lost 0 bases and J lost 3, with 12 bases in between. The CDR3 has 15 residues. In DNA, the CDR3 is TGTGCCTGGAGTGTGCCAGGGTGGGACAATCAGCCCCAGCATTTT. It translates to CAWSVPGWDNQPQHF.

The chain carries TRBV5-1 and TRBJ1-4; D gene ambiguous. Trimming shortened V by 4 bases and J by 5 bases, and 12 bases separated the two germline ends. The CDR3 loop spans 14 amino acids. Germline CDR1 is SGHRS and CDR2 is YFSETQ. In DNA, the CDR3 is TGCGCCAGCAGCCGCGTCGGCCAGAATGAAAAACTGTTTTTT. It specifies CASSRVGQNEKLFF. Full variable domain (rest looked up from reference TRBV5-1 and TRBJ1-4): KAGVTQTPRYLIKTRGQQVTLSCSPISGHRSVSWYQQTPGQGLQFLFEYFSETQRNKGNFPGRFSGRQFSNSRSEMNVSTLELGDSALYLCASSRVGQNEKLFFGSGTQLSVL.

V gene TRBV6-5 combines with J gene TRBJ1-2, with D unresolved. There are 13 residues in the CDR3. Germline CDR1 is MNHEY and CDR2 is SVGAGI. Trimming pared 6 bases from V and 3 bases from J, leaving 11 bases between. As DNA, the CDR3 is TGTGCCAGCAGCCAAAGACAATACTATGGCTACACCTTC. This gives the protein CASSQRQYYGYTF.

The table lists this clone with a few counts. The genes are TRBV5-1 and TRBJ2-1, with a tentative D call TRBD2 (6 bases). The CDR3 spans 15 residues. Per the germline V gene, CDR1 is SGHRS and CDR2 is YFSETQ. The germline V and J ends were trimmed by 4 bases and 5 bases, with 16 bases remaining between them. Here the CDR3 reads CASSRTGTENNEQFF. The CDR3 region has the DNA TGCGCCAGCAGCCGAACCGGGACTGAGAACAATGAGCAGTTCTTC.

V usage is TRBV30 and J usage is TRBJ1-6; TRBD1 might be the D (6 bases). Germline V CDR1 and CDR2: GTSNPN, SVGIG (reference sequence). Trimming removed 5 bases from V and 6 bases from J, with 17 bases in between. The CDR3 has 15 amino acids. The CDR3, as DNA: TGTGCCTGGGTGATCAGGGGTGTGGGTAATTCACCCCTCCACTTT. Its translation: CAWVIRGVGNSPLHF.

V and J are TRBV5-1 and TRBJ2-7; no reliable D call. V dropped 0 bases and J dropped 4 bases, with 8 bases sitting between them. Per the germline V gene, CDR1 is SGHRS and CDR2 is YFSETQ. This CDR3 contains 13 residues. The chain's CDR3 is CASSLASGYEQYF. DNA of the CDR3: TGCGCCAGCAGCTTGGCCAGTGGATACGAGCAGTACTTC.